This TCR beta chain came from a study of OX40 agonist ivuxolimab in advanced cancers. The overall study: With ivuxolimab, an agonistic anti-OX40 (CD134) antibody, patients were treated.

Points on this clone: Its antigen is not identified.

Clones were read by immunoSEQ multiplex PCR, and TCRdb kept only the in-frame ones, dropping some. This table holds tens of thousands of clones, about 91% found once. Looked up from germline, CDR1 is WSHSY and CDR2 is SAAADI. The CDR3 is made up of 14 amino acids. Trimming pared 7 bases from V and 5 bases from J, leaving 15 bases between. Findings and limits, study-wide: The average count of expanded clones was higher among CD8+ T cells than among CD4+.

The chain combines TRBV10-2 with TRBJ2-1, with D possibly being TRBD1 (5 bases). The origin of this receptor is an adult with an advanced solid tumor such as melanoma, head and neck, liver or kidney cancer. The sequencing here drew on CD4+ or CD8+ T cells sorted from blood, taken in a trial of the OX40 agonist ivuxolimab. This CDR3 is CASNFRGADNEQFF. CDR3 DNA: TGCGCCAGCAACTTTAGGGGCGCTGACAATGAGCAGTTCTTC.